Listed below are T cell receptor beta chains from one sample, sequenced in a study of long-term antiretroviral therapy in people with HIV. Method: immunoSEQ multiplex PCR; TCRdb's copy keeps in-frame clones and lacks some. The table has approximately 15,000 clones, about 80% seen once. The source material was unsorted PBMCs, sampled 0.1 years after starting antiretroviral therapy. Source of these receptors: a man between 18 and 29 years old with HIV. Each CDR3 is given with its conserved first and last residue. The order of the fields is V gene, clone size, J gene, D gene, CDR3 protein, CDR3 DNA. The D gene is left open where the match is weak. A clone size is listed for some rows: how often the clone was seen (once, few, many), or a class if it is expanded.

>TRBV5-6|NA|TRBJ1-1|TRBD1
CASSLAGGNTEAFF
TGTGCCAGCAGCTTGGCAGGGGGGAACACTGAAGCTTTCTTT
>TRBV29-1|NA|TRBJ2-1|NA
CSVSGAPSGGYNEQFF
TGCAGCGTTTCGGGAGCCCCTTCAGGGGGCTACAATGAGCAGTTCTTC
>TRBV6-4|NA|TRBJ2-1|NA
CASSDTPGGYYNEQFF
TGTGCCAGCAGTGACACGCCCGGGGGTTATTACAATGAGCAGTTCTTC
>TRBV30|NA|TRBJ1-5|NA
CAWANRGKSQHF
TGTGCCTGGGCCAACCGCGGGAAATCCCAGCATTTT
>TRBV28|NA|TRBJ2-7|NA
CASSFGSSYEQYF
TGTGCCAGCAGTTTCGGAAGCTCCTACGAGCAGTACTTC
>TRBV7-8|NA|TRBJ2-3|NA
CASSLQLSTDTQYF
TGTGCCAGCAGCTTACAGCTGAGCACAGATACGCAGTATTTT
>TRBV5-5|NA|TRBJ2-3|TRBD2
CASSPLAGGQYF
TGTGCCAGCAGCCCTCTAGCGGGGGGGCAGTATTTT
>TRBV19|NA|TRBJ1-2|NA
CATEGSANYGYTF
TGTGCCACTGAGGGATCGGCGAACTATGGCTACACCTTC
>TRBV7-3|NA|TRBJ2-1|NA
CASSLRGPYNEQFF
TGTGCCAGCAGCTTACGGGGACCCTACAATGAGCAGTTCTTC
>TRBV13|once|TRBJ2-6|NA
CASSAYSGANVLTF
TGTGCCAGCAGCGCTTATTCTGGGGCCAACGTCCTGACTTTC
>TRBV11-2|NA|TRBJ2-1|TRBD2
CASSSKREGVRNEQFF
TGTGCCAGCAGCTCCAAGCGGGAGGGTGTGAGGAATGAGCAGTTCTTC
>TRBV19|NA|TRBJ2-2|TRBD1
CASSLDRGGTGELFF
TGTGCCAGTAGTTTGGACAGGGGGGGGACCGGGGAGCTGTTTTTT
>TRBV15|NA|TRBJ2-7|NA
CATSRDTRGYEQYF
TGTGCCACCAGCAGAGATACGAGAGGATACGAGCAGTACTTC
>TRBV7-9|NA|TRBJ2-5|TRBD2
CASSLAEAGTQYF
TGTGCCAGCAGCCTAGCGGAGGCAGGGACCCAGTACTTC
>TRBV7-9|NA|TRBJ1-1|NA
CAGGHLNTEAFF
TGTGCCGGGGGACATCTGAACACTGAAGCTTTCTTT
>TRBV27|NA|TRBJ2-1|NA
CASRTTGAREQFF
TGTGCCAGCAGAACAACTGGAGCCCGTGAGCAGTTCTTC
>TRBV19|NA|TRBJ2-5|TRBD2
CASSMSGRAETQYF
TGTGCCAGTAGTATGAGCGGGAGGGCAGAGACCCAGTACTTC
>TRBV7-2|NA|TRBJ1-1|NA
CASSQGRLNTEAFF
TGTGCCAGCAGCCAGGGACGGCTGAACACTGAAGCTTTCTTT
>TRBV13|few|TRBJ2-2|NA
CASSPRLGVGYNGELFF
TGTGCCAGCAGTCCACGACTAGGAGTAGGCTACAACGGGGAGCTGTTTTTT
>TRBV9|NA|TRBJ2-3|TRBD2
CASSETSGRGGTDTQYF
TGTGCCAGCAGCGAGACTAGCGGGAGGGGGGGCACAGATACGCAGTATTTT
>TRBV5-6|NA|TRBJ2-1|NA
CASSLATGSDNEQFF
TGTGCCAGCAGCTTGGCCACAGGGAGCGACAATGAGCAGTTCTTC
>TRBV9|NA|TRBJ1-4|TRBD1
CASSVAGTGGEKLFF
TGTGCCAGCAGCGTAGCCGGGACAGGGGGTGAAAAACTGTTTTTT
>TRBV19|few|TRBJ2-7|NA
CASSIDRNTYEQYF
TGTGCCAGTAGTATAGACCGTAACACGTACGAGCAGTACTTC
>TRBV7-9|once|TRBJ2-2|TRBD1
CASSWDRAGELFF
TGTGCCAGCAGTTGGGACAGGGCCGGGGAGCTGTTTTTT
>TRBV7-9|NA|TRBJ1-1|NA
CASSLTDVEAFF
TGTGCCAGCAGCTTAACAGACGTTGAAGCTTTCTTT
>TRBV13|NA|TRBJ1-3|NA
CASSTGSLSGNTIYF
TGTGCCAGCAGTACCGGGTCTTTGTCTGGAAACACCATATATTTT
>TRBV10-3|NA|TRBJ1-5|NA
CAISDQGLGNQPQHF
TGTGCCATCAGTGATCAGGGTCTGGGTAATCAGCCCCAGCATTTT
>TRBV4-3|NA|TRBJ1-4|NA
CASSQEVWQTQTEKLFF
TGCGCCAGCAGCCAAGAGGTCTGGCAGACACAGACCGAAAAACTGTTTTTT
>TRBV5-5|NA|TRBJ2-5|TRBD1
CASSRGTGPLKETQYF
TGTGCCAGCAGCCGCGGGACAGGGCCGTTAAAAGAGACCCAGTACTTC
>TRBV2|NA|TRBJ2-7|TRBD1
CASSGQGAEQYF
TGTGCCAGCAGTGGACAGGGGGCCGAGCAGTACTTC
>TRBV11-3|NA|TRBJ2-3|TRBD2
CASSGELADPRMYF
TGTGCCAGCAGTGGGGAGCTAGCGGACCCTCGGATGTATTTT
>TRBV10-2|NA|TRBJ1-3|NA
CASSASASGNTIYF
TGCGCCAGCAGTGCCTCAGCCTCTGGAAACACCATATATTTT
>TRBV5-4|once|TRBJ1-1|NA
CASSQTSGAEAFF
TGTGCCAGCAGCCAGACCAGCGGGGCTGAAGCTTTCTTT
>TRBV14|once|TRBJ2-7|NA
CASSQAFRTVIYEQYF
TGTGCCAGCAGCCAAGCGTTTAGGACAGTAATCTACGAGCAGTACTTC
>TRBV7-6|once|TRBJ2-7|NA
CASSLVGGDLIASEQYF
TGTGCCAGCAGCTTAGTTGGAGGGGACCTGATTGCGTCCGAGCAGTACTTC
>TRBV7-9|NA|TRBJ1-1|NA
CASSLNAQALAFF
TGTGCCAGCAGCCTCAACGCCCAGGCGTTAGCTTTCTTT
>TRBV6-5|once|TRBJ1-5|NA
CASSVDGHNQPQHF
TGTGCCAGCAGTGTTGACGGCCACAATCAGCCCCAGCATTTT
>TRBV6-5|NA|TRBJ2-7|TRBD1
CASSSTGGYEQYF
TGTGCCAGCAGTTCAACAGGGGGCTACGAGCAGTACTTC
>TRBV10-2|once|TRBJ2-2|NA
CASSEIGESGELFF
TGCGCCAGCAGTGAGATTGGGGAATCCGGGGAGCTGTTTTTT
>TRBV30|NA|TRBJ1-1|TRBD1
CAWSRQGTEAFF
TGTGCCTGGAGCCGACAGGGCACTGAAGCTTTCTTT